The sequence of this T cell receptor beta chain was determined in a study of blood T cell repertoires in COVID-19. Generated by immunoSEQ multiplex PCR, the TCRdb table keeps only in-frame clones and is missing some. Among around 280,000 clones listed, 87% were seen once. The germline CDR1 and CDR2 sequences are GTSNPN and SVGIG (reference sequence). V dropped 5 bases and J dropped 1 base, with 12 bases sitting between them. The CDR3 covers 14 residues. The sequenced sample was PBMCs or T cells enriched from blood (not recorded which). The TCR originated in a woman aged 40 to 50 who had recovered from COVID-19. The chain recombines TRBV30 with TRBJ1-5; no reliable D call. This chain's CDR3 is CAWGEGASNQPQHF. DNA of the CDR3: TGTGCCTGGGGGGAGGGAGCGAGCAATCAGCCCCAGCATTTT.